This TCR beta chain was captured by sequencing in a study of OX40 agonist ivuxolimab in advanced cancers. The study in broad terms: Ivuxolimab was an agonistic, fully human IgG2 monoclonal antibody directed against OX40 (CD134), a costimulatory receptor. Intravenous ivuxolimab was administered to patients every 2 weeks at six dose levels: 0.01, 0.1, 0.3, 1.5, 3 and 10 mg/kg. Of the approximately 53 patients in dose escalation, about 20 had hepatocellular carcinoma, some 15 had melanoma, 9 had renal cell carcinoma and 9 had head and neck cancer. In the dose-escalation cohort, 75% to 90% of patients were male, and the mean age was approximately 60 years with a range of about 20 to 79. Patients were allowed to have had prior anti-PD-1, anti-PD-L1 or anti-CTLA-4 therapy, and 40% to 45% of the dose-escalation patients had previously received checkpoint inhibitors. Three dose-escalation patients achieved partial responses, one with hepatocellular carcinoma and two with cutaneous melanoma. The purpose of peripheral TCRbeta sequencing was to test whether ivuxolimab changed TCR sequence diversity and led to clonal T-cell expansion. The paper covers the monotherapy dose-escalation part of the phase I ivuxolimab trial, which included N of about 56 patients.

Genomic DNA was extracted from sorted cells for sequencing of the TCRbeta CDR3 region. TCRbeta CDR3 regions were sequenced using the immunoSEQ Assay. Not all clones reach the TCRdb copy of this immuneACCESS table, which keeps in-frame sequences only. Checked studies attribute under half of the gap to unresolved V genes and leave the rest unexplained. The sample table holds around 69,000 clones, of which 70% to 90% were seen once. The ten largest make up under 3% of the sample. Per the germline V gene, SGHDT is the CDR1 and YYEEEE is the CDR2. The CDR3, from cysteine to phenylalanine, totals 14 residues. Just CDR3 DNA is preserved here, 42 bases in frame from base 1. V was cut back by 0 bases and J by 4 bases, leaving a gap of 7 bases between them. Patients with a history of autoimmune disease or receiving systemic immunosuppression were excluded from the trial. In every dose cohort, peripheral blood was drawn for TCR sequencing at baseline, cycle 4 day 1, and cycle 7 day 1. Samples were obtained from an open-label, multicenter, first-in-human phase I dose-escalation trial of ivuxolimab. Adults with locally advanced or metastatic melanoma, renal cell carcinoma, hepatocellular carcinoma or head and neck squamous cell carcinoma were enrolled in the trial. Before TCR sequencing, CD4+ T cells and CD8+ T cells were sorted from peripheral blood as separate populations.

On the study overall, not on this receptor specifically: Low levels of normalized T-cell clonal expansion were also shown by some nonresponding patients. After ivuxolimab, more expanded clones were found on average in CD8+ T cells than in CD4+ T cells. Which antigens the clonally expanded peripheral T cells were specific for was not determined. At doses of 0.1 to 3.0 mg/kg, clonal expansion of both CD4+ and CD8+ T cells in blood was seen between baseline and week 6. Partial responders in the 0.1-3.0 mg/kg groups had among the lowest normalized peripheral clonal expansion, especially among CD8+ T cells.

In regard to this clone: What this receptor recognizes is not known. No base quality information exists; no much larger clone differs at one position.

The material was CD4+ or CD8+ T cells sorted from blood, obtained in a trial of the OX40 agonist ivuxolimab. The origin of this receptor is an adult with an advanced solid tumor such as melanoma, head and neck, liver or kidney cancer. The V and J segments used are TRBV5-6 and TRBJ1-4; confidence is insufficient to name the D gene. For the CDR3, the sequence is CASSLEGVNEKLFF. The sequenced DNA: TGTGCCAGCAGCTTGGAGGGAGTTAATGAAAAACTGTTTTTT.